The text below deals with one T cell receptor beta chain. In the study's own analysis: Reference gene primers were amplified, and this amplification served to estimate nucleated cell counts. Sequenced by immunoSEQ multiplex PCR; TCRdb stores in-frame clones only, minus some. V, J and clone size are those of that table, while D and trimming were read from the DNA. Of approximately 50,000 clones in the sample, less than 80% are singletons; the top ten hold 25%. Germline lookup yields CDR1 SGHRS and CDR2 YFSETQ. The CDR3 has 15 residues. V was cut by 1 base and J by 5 bases, with 15 bases left in between. These data originate in a study of blood T cell repertoires in COVID-19. Study-wide context: Both acute and convalescent COVID-19 samples were obtained from the United States, Italy and Spain. T cells, B-cell-depleted T cells, or PBMCs provided the cDNA or gDNA that served as material.

The chain carries TRBV5-1 and TRBJ2-5, with a possible D match to TRBD2 (6 bases). The TCR sequence derives from a man in his 70s with acute or convalescent COVID-19. Sequenced sample: peripheral blood. The CDR3 DNA follows: TGCGCCAGCAGCTTGACCTCGGGGGAAGGCGAGACCCAGTACTTC. Translated: CASSLTSGEGETQYF.